The 21 T cell receptor beta chains in this list originate from one sample, sequenced in a study of blood T cell repertoires in COVID-19. Assay used: immunoSEQ multiplex PCR; TCRdb lists only in-frame clones, some missing. The table has over 150,000 clones, 70% to 90% seen once; the top ten hold 1% to 1.2%. Source material: peripheral blood. The receptors stem from a man aged 40-49 years with acute or convalescent COVID-19.

DNA of the CDR3: TGTGCCAGCAGACCCGCAGGAGGTGAAAAACTGTTTTTT. This translates into CASRPAGGEKLFF. The gene calls are TRBV7-3 and TRBJ1-4; D remains ambiguous. The germline gives CDR1 SGHTA, CDR2 FQGTGA. Deletions cut 6 bases from V and 7 bases from J, with 12 bases between. The CDR3 is made up of 13 amino acids. Based on the CDR3 plus reference TRBV7-3 and TRBJ1-4, the full variable domain is GAGVSQTPSNKVTEKGKYVELRCDPISGHTALYWYRQSLGQGPEFLIYFQGTGAADDSGLPNDRFFAVRPEGSVSTLKIQRTERGDSAVYLCASRPAGGEKLFFGSGTQLSVL.

V usage is TRBV18 and J usage is TRBJ2-2, with D possibly being TRBD2 (5 bases). Germline lookup yields CDR1 KGHSH and CDR2 LQKENI. With 0 bases removed from V and 0 bases from J, the gap between germline ends came to 8 bases. This CDR3 is 16 amino acids long. CDR3 sequence reads: CASSPPRATNTGELFF. The CDR3 nucleotides are TGTGCCAGCTCACCACCGAGGGCAACGAACACCGGGGAGCTGTTTTTT. Supplemented by reference TRBV18 and TRBJ2-2, the full variable domain reads NAGVMQNPRHLVRRRGQEARLRCSPMKGHSHVYWYRQLPEEGLKFMVYLQKENIIDESGMPKERFSAEFPKEGPSILRIQQVVRGDSAAYFCASSPPRATNTGELFFGEGSRLTVL.

The rearrangement uses TRBV3-1 (or the pseudogene TRBV3-2) and TRBJ2-7; D might be TRBD2 (5 bases). V lost 0 bases to trimming and J lost 2 bases, with 5 bases between them. CDR3 length: 13 amino acids. Germline CDR1 reads LGHDT; CDR2 reads YNNKEL (reference sequence). The CDR3 reads CASSQDGAYEQYF. The CDR3 coding sequence is TGTGCCAGCAGCCAAGACGGGGCCTACGAGCAGTACTTC.

The chain links TRBV29-1 to TRBJ2-2; 7 bases fit TRBD2. After removal of 2 bases from V and 3 bases from J, the junction contained 0 bases not matched to a gene. Per germline, CDR1 SQVTM and CDR2 ANQGSEA. The CDR3 is 13 amino acids. CDR3 loop: CSVERGDTGELFF. The CDR3 region has the DNA TGCAGCGTTGAACGGGGGGACACCGGGGAGCTGTTTTTT.

The chain employs TRBV6-5 and TRBJ2-7, with a possible D match to TRBD1 (5 bases). This CDR3 has 13 amino acids. CDR1 is MNHEY, CDR2 SVGAGI, per germline. V was shortened by 6 bases and J by 2 bases, with 11 bases between the two germline ends. CDR3 residues: CASRGTGTYEQYF. The CDR3 coding sequence is TGTGCCAGCAGAGGAACAGGTACCTACGAGCAGTACTTC.

This chain connects TRBV2 to TRBJ1-1, with TRBD1 matching 7 bases. The germline V gene encodes CDR1 SNHLY and CDR2 FYNNEI. The J segment lost 6 bases and the V segment lost 3 bases, leaving 10 bases of the junction unmatched. The length of the CDR3 is 15 residues. CDR3 in DNA: TGTGCCAGCAGTGACCCGGGAGGGGGCAAGGCTGAAGCTTTCTTT. Encoded protein: CASSDPGGGKAEAFF.

This CDR3 is CASSLGLVSTGELFF. DNA of the CDR3: TGCGCCAGCAGCCTTGGACTAGTTAGCACCGGGGAGCTGTTTTTT. V is TRBV4-1 and J is TRBJ2-2; 7 positions agree with TRBD2. Germline V gene sequence: CDR1 MGHRA, CDR2 YSYEKL. After removal of 4 bases from V and 4 bases from J, the junction contained 6 bases not matched to a gene. This CDR3 is built from 15 residues.

The rearrangement uses TRBV2 and TRBJ2-7; possible D gene TRBD1, 6 bases. This CDR3 is 14 amino acids long. CDR1 and CDR2 (germline): SNHLY, FYNNEI. V was trimmed by 5 bases and J by 1 base, leaving 12 bases between them. This CDR3 is CASSWTETSYEQYF. CDR3 nucleotides: TGTGCCAGCAGTTGGACAGAAACTTCCTACGAGCAGTACTTC.

The chain carries TRBV10-3 and TRBJ2-3; 15 bases match TRBD2. The CDR3 loop spans 16 amino acids. Germline CDR1 ENHRY, CDR2 SYGVKD. V trimming: 6 bases; J trimming: 6 bases; junction bases outside the gene matches: 7. The CDR3 sequence: CAIRPGLAGGLDTQYF. In DNA, the CDR3 is TGTGCCATCAGGCCGGGACTAGCGGGGGGACTTGATACGCAGTATTTT.

This clone was counted a single time. The rearrangement links TRBV7-2 to TRBJ2-7; TRBD2 matches at 7 bases. Trimming at V came to 1 base and at J to 1 base, leaving 4 bases not matched to a gene. Germline CDR1 reads SGHTA; CDR2 reads FQGNSA. The CDR3 extends over 15 amino acids. The CDR3, as DNA: TGTGCCAGCAGCTTAGACCGGGGGGTGTCCTACGAGCAGTACTTC. This sequence encodes CASSLDRGVSYEQYF. The variable domain in full, with the rest retrieved from reference TRBV7-2 and TRBJ2-7, is GAGVSQSPSNKVTEKGKDVELRCDPISGHTALYWYRQSLGQGLEFLIYFQGNSAPDKSGLPSDRFSAERTGGSVSTLTIQRTQQEDSAVYLCASSLDRGVSYEQYFGPGTRLTVT.

The V and J genes are TRBV5-4 and TRBJ2-5, with a weak D call TRBD2 (5 bases). The V gene lost 6 bases and the J gene lost 5 bases, with 8 bases spanning the gap. CDR1 and CDR2 (germline): SGHNT, YYREEE (reference sequence). The CDR3 length is 11 residues. DNA of the CDR3: TGTGCCAGCATCAGAGGGGAGACCCAGTACTTC. This codes for CASIRGETQYF.

The chain joins TRBV6-1 to TRBJ1-6; unclear D gene. Germline assignment: CDR1 MNHNS and CDR2 SASEGT. The germline V and J ends were trimmed by 3 bases and 0 bases, with 15 bases remaining between them. The CDR3 consists of 18 residues. CDR3 in amino acids: CASSDLPASSSYNSPLHF. The CDR3 DNA reads as TGTGCCAGCAGTGACCTCCCAGCGTCGAGCTCCTATAATTCACCCCTCCACTTT.

The chain recombines TRBV6-5 with TRBJ2-1; maybe TRBD2 (5 bases). The germline CDR1 and CDR2 sequences are MNHEY and SVGAGI. The V and J ends lost 5 bases and 4 bases respectively, with 15 bases between them. The CDR3 is 15 amino acids. CDR3 residues: CASSRTSERYNEQFF. The DNA for the CDR3 is TGTGCCAGCAGTCGGACTTCCGAGAGGTACAATGAGCAGTTCTTC.

The chain links TRBV7-2 to TRBJ1-6; 9 bases match TRBD1. Trimming took 4 bases from V and 9 from J; bases not matched to a gene: 7. The CDR3 has 15 amino acids. Germline CDR1 reads SGHTA; CDR2 reads FQGNSA. CDR3 in amino acids: CASSSLGQGPSPLHF. For the CDR3, the DNA is TGTGCCAGCAGCTCCCTGGGACAGGGACCTTCACCCCTCCACTTT.

This CDR3 reads CSVDNRGQETTEAFF. CDR3 DNA: TGCAGCGTTGACAATAGAGGACAGGAGACCACTGAAGCTTTCTTT. The genes are TRBV29-1 and TRBJ1-1, with 7 nucleotides matching TRBD1. The CDR3 sequence is 15 residues long. Germline V gene sequence: CDR1 SQVTM, CDR2 ANQGSEA. Unmatched junction bases numbered 11, after V lost 3 bases and J lost 4 bases.

The V call is TRBV11-2, the J call TRBJ1-5; D gene ambiguous. This CDR3 region has 13 residues. Germline assignment: CDR1 SGHAT and CDR2 FQNNGV. V shed 4 bases and J shed 5 bases, with 9 bases lying between them. The CDR3 reads CASSSYRDQPQHF. The DNA for the CDR3 is TGTGCCAGCAGCTCTTACAGAGATCAGCCCCAGCATTTT.

The table lists this clone with a count of one. This chain joins TRBV7-2 and TRBJ1-1, with a tentative D call TRBD1 (5 bases). The germline V gene encodes CDR1 SGHTA and CDR2 FQGNSA. V lost 1 base and J lost 11, with 26 bases in between. The CDR3 runs to 17 residues. CDR3: CASSLVGVQGRGIEAFF. For the CDR3, the DNA is TGTGCCAGCAGCTTAGTAGGGGTCCAGGGCAGAGGAATTGAGGCTTTCTTT.

The rearrangement links TRBV10-1 to TRBJ2-1; 7 bases are a match to TRBD2. Losses at the gene ends were 3 bases for V and 2 bases for J; bases not matched to a gene: 4. CDR1 is WNHNN and CDR2 is SYGVQD in the germline V gene (reference sequence). The CDR3 covers 15 residues. The CDR3 sequence: CASSESGGAYNEQFF. The CDR3 nucleotides read TGCGCCAGCAGTGAAAGTGGGGGGGCCTACAATGAGCAGTTCTTC.

In this sample, this clone turned up a few times. The rearrangement uses TRBV11-2 and TRBJ2-7, with TRBD2 as a possible D gene (5 bases). The CDR3 is 14 residues long. V lost 3 bases and J lost 0, with 9 bases in between. CDR1 is SGHAT and CDR2 is FQNNGV in the germline V gene. As DNA, the CDR3 is TGTGCCAGCAGCTTGGGTGGGAGCTCCTACGAGCAGTACTTC. It is translated as CASSLGGSSYEQYF.

The chain employs TRBV9 and TRBJ2-3; D may be TRBD2 (6 bases). V was pared by 0 bases and J by 3 bases, with 20 bases between. Germline V gene data show CDR1 as SGDLS and CDR2 as YYNGEE. The CDR3 spans 18 residues. Here the CDR3 reads CASSVVGGAPLGTDTQYF. The CDR3 region has the DNA TGTGCCAGCAGCGTAGTAGGCGGGGCACCCCTGGGGACAGATACGCAGTATTTT.

The chain is built from TRBV9 and TRBJ2-2, with TRBD2 as a possible D gene (6 bases). CDR3 length: 16 residues. The V end lost 3 bases, the J end lost 2 bases, and 14 bases lay between the germline ends. The germline V gene encodes CDR1 SGDLS and CDR2 YYNGEE. The CDR3 is CASSARRDFNTGELFF. CDR3 nucleotides: TGTGCCAGCAGCGCTCGGCGGGACTTTAACACCGGGGAGCTGTTTTTT.